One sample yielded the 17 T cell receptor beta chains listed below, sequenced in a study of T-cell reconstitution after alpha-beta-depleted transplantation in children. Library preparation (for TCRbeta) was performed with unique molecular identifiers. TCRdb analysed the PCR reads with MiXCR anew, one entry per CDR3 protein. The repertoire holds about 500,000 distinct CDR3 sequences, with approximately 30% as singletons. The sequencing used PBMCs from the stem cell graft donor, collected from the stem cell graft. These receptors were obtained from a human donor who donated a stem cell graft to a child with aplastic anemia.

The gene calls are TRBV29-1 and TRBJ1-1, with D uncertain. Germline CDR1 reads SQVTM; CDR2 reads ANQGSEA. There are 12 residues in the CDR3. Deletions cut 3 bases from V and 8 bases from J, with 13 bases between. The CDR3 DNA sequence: TGCAGCGTTGATCGGTCGTACAACGAAGCTTTCTTT. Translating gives CSVDRSYNEAFF. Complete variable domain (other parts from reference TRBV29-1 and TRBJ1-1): SAVISQKPSRDICQRGTSLTIQCQVDSQVTMMFWYRQQPGQSLTLIATANQGSEATYESGFVIDKFPISRPNLTFSTLTVSNMSPEDSSIYLCSVDRSYNEAFFGQGTRLTVV.

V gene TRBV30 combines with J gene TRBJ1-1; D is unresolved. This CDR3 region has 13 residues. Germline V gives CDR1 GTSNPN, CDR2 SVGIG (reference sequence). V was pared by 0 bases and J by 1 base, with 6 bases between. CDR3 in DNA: TGTGCCTGGAGTGTAGGTACGAACACTGAAGCTTTCTTT. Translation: CAWSVGTNTEAFF. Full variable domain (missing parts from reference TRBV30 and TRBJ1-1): SQTIHQWPATLVQPVGSPLSLECTVEGTSNPNLYWYRQAAGRGLQLLFYSVGIGQISSEVPQNLSASRPQDRQFILSSKKLLLSDSGFYLCAWSVGTNTEAFFGQGTRLTVV.

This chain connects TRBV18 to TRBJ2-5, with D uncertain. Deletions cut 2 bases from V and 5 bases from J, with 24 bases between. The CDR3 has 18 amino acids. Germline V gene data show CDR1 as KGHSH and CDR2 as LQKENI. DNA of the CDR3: TGTGCCAGCTCACCATCTATGAACTTAGCATCCATCGGGGAGACCCAGTACTTC. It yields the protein CASSPSMNLASIGETQYF.

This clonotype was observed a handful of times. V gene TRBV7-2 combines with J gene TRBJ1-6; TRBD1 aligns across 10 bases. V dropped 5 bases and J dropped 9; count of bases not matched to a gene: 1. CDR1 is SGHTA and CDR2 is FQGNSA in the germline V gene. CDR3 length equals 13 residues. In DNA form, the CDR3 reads TGTGCCAGCAGCAGGACAGGGGGTTCACCCCTCCACTTT. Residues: CASSRTGGSPLHF.

CDR3 in DNA: TGTGCCAGCAGCCTTCTAGGGACTAGCGGGAGCGAGCAGTACGTC. Its translation is CASSLLGTSGSEQYV. V gene TRBV7-2 combines with J gene TRBJ2-7, with TRBD2 matching over 14 bases. V lost 5 bases, J lost 6 bases, and 6 bases stayed unmatched. From germline, CDR1 is SGHTA and CDR2 FQGNSA. This CDR3 comprises 15 residues.

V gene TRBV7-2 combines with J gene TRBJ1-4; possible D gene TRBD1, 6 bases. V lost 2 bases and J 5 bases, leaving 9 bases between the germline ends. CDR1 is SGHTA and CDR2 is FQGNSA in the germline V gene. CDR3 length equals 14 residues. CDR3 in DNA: TGTGCCAGCAGCTTATATGGACAGAATGAAAAACTGTTTTTT. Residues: CASSLYGQNEKLFF. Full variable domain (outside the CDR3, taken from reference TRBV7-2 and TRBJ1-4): GAGVSQSPSNKVTEKGKDVELRCDPISGHTALYWYRQSLGQGLEFLIYFQGNSAPDKSGLPSDRFSAERTGGSVSTLTIQRTQQEDSAVYLCASSLYGQNEKLFFGSGTQLSVL.

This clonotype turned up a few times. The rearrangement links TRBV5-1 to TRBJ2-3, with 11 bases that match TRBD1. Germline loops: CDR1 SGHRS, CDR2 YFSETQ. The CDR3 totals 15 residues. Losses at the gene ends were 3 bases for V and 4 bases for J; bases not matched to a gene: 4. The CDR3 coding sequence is TGCGCCAGCAGCTGGACAGGGGGCAGGGCAGATACGCAGTATTTT. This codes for CASSWTGGRADTQYF.

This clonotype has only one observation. Here the CDR3 reads CASSLVSTNEQFF. The CDR3 nucleotides are TGTGCCAGCAGCTTGGTCTCAACAAATGAGCAGTTCTTC. The chain combines TRBV7-3 with TRBJ2-1; D is uncertain. The CDR3 loop spans 13 amino acids. V was clipped by 3 bases and J by 7 bases, with 10 bases between them. CDR1 and CDR2 from the germline V gene are SGHTA and FQGTGA.

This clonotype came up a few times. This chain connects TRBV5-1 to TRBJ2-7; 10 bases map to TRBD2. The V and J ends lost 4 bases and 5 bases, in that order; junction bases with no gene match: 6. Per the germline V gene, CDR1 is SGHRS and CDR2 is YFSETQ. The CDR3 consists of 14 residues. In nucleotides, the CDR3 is TGCGCCAGCAGCCCTAGCGGGAGTGTCGACGAGCAGTACTTC. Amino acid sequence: CASSPSGSVDEQYF.

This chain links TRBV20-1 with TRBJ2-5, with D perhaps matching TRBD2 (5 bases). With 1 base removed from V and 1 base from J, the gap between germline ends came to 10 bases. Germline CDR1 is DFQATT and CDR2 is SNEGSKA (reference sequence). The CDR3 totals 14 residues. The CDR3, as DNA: TGCAGTGCTAGAGCCCGACTATCCCAAGAGACCCAGTACTTC. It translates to CSARARLSQETQYF.

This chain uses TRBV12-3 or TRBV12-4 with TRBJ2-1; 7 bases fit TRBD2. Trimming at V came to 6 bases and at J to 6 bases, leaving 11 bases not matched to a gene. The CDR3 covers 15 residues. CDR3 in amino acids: CASRKSGTPFNEQFF. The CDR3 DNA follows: TGTGCCAGCAGAAAGAGCGGGACTCCTTTCAATGAGCAGTTCTTC.

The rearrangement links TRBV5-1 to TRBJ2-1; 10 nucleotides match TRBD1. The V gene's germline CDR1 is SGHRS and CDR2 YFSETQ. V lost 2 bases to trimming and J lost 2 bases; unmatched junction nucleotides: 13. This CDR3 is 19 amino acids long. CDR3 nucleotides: TGCGCCAGCAGCTTTCCCCAATTCGACAGGGGGCGGACCTACAATGAGCAGTTCTTC. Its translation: CASSFPQFDRGRTYNEQFF.

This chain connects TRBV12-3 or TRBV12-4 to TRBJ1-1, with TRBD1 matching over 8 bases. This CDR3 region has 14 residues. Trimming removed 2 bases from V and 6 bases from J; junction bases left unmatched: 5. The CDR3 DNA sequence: TGTGCCAGCAGTTTAAGGGGACAGGCCCCTGAAGCTTTCTTT. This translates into CASSLRGQAPEAFF.

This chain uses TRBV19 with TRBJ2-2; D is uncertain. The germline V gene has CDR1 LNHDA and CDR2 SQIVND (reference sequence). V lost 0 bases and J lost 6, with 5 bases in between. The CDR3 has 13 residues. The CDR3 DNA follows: TGTGCCAGTAGTATAGATCTCCCCGGGGAGCTGTTTTTT. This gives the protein CASSIDLPGELFF.

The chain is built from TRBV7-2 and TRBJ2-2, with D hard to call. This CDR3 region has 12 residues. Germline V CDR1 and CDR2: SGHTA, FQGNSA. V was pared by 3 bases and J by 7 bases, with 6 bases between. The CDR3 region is CASSFLLGELFF. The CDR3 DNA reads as TGTGCCAGCAGCTTCCTACTCGGGGAGCTGTTTTTT.

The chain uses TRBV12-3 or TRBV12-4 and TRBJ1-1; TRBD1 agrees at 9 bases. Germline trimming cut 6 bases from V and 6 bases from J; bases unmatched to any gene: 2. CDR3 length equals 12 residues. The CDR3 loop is CASRQGASEAFF. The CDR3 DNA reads TGTGCCAGCAGACAGGGGGCTTCTGAAGCTTTCTTT.

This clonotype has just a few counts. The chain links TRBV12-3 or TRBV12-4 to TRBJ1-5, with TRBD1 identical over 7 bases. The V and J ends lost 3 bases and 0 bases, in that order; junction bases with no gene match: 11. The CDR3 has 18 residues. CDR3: CASSFRTGGGSSNQPQHF. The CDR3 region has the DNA TGTGCCAGCAGTTTCAGGACAGGAGGGGGGAGTAGCAATCAGCCCCAGCATTTT.